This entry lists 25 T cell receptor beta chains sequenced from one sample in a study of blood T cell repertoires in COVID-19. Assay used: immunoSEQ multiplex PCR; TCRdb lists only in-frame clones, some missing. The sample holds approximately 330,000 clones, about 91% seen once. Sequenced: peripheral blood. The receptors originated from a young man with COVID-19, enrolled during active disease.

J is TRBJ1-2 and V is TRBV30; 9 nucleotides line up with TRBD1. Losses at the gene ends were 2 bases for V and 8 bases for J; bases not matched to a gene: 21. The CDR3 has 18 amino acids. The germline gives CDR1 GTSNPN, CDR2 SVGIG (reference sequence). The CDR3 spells CAWSRSPVGTGNEKGYTF. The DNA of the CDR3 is TGTGCCTGGAGTCGGTCACCCGTCGGGACAGGGAACGAGAAGGGCTACACCTTC.

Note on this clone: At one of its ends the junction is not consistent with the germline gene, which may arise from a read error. Here the CDR3 DNA reads TGTGCCAGCCGTTTTGTAGGATGGACAGGGGGCGAATCAGAGACCCAGTACTTC. As protein: CASRFVGWTGGESETQYF. V gene TRBV27 combines with J gene TRBJ2-5; 11 bases are a match to TRBD1. CDR3 length: 18 amino acids. The V gene's germline CDR1 is MNHEY and CDR2 SMNVEV (reference sequence).

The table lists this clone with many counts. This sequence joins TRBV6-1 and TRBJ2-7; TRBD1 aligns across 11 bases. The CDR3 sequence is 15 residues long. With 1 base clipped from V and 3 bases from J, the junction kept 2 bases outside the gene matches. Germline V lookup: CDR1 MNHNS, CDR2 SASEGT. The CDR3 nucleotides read TGTGCCAGCAGTGAAGAGGGGACAGGGGGCTACGAGCAGTACTTC. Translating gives CASSEEGTGGYEQYF.

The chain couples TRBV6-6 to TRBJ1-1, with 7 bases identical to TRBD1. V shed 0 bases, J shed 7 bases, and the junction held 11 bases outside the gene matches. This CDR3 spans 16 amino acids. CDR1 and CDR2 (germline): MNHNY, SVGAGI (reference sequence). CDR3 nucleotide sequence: TGTGCCAGCAGTTACTCCGTCAGTAGGGGGCTTGTTGAAGCTTTCTTT. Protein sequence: CASSYSVSRGLVEAFF.

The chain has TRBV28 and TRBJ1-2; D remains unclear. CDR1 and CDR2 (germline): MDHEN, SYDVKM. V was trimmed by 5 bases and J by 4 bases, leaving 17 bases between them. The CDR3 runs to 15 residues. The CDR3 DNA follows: TGTGCCAGCAGTCAACCCTTGGCGGATATCTATGGCTACACCTTC. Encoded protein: CASSQPLADIYGYTF.

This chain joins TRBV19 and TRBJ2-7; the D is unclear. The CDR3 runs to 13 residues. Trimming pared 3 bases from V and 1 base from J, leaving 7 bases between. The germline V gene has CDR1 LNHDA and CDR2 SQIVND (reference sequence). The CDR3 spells CASSIFGSYEQYF. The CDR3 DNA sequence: TGTGCCAGTAGTATCTTCGGGTCCTACGAGCAGTACTTC.

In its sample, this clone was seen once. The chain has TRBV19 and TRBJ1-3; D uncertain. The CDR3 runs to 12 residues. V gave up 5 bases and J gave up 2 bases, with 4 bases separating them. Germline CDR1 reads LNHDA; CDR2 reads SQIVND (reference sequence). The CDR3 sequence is CASSPTGNTIYF. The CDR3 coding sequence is TGTGCCAGTAGTCCCACTGGAAACACCATATATTTT. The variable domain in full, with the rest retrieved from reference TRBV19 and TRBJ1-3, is DGGITQSPKYLFRKEGQNVTLSCEQNLNHDAMYWYRQDPGQGLRLIYYSQIVNDFQKGDIAEGYSVSREKKESFPLTVTSAQKNPTAFYLCASSPTGNTIYFGEGSWLTVV.

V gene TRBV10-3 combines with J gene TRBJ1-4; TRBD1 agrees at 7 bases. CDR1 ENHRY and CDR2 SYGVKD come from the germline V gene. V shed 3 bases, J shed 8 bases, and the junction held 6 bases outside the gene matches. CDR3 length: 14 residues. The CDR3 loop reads CAISEGGPGEKLFF. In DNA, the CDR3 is TGTGCCATCAGTGAAGGGGGCCCTGGAGAAAAACTGTTTTTT.

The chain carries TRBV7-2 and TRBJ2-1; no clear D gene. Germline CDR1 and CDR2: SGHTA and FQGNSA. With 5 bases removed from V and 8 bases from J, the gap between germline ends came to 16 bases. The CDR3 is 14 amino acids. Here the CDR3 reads CASSQSYSAHEQFF. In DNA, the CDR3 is TGTGCCAGCAGCCAATCTTATTCCGCGCATGAGCAGTTCTTC.

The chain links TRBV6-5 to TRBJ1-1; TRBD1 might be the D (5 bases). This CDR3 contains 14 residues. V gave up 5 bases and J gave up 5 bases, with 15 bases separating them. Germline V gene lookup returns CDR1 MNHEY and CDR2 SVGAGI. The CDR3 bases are TGTGCCAGCAGTATCGAGGTCGGGGGGACTGAAGCTTTCTTT. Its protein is CASSIEVGGTEAFF.

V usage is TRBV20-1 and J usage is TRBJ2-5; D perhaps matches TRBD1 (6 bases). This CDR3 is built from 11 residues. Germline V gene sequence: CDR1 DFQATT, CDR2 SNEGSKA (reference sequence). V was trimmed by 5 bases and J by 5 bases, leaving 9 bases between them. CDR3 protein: CSAWGHETQYF. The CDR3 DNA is TGCAGTGCTTGGGGACACGAGACCCAGTACTTC.

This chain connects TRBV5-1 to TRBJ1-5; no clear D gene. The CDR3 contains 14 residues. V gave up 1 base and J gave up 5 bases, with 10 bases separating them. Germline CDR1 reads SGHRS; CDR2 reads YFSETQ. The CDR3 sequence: CASSLYGSDQPQHF. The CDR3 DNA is TGCGCCAGCAGCTTGTACGGGTCGGATCAGCCCCAGCATTTT.

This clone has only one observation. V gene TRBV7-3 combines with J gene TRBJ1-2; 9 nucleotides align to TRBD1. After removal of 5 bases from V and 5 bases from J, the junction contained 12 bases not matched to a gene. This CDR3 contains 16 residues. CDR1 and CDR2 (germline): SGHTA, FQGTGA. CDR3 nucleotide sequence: TGTGCCAGCAGCGGACAGGGGCGACCCGAGAGATATGGCTACACCTTC. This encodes CASSGQGRPERYGYTF.

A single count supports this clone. DNA for the CDR3: TGTGCCAGCAGTGCAGTTGCGGGTAGGGACACTGAAGCTTTCTTT. Its translation is CASSAVAGRDTEAFF. This chain connects TRBV6-6 to TRBJ1-1; D is ambiguous. Looked up from germline, CDR1 is MNHNY and CDR2 is SVGAGI (reference sequence). This CDR3 has 15 residues. V shed 5 bases and J shed 3 bases, with 16 bases lying between them.

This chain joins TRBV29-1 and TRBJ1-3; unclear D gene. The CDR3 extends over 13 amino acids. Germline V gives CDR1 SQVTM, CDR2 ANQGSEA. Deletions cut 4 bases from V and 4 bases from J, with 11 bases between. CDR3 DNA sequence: TGCAGCGTTGTACAGTCGGCAGGAAACACCATATATTTT. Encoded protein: CSVVQSAGNTIYF.

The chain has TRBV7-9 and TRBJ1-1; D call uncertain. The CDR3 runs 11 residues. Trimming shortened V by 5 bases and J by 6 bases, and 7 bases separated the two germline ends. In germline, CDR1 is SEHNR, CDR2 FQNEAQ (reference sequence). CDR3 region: CASSPVPEAFF. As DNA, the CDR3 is TGTGCCAGCAGCCCAGTACCTGAAGCTTTCTTT.

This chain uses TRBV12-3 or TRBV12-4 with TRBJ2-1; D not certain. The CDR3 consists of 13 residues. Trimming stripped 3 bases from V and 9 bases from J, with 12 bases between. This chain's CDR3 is CASSFLASPEQFF. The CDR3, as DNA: TGTGCCAGCAGTTTTTTAGCTTCCCCTGAGCAGTTCTTC.

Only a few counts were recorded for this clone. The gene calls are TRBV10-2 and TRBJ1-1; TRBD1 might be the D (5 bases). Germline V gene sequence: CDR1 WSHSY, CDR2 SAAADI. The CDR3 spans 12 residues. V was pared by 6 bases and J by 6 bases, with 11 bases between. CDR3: CASRGGIPEAFF. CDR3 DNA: TGCGCCAGCAGGGGGGGAATACCTGAAGCTTTCTTT.

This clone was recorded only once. The CDR3 loop reads CATSDLGSDEQFF. The CDR3 bases are TGTGCCACCAGTGATTTGGGGAGCGATGAGCAGTTCTTC. This rearrangement joins TRBV24-1 to TRBJ2-1; tentatively, D is TRBD2 (5 bases). V dropped 0 bases and J dropped 8 bases, with 7 bases sitting between them. The CDR3 consists of 13 residues. Germline CDR1 is KGHDR and CDR2 is SFDVKD.

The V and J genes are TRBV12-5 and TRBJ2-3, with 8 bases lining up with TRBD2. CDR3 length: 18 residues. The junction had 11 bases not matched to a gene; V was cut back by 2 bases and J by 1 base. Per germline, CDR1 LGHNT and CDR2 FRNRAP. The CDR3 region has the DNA TGTGCTAGTGGTTTGCTCTCAAAGGCTAGCGGGCGCACAGATACGCAGTATTTT. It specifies CASGLLSKASGRTDTQYF.

Here the CDR3 reads CASSLSQMSGMGGANVLTF. The CDR3 region has the DNA TGTGCCAGCAGTTTAAGTCAGATGTCGGGGATGGGAGGGGCCAACGTCCTGACTTTC. The V gene is TRBV28, the J gene TRBJ2-6; TRBD2 might be the D (5 bases). CDR1 MDHEN and CDR2 SYDVKM come from the germline V gene. V was shortened by 2 bases and J by 4 bases, with 21 bases between the two germline ends. The CDR3 spans 19 residues.

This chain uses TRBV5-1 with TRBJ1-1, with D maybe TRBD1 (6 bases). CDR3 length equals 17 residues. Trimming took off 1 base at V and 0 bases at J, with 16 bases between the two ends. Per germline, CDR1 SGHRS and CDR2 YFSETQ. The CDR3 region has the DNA TGCGCCAGCAGCTTGCGGCCCGGGGGGGCTATGAACACTGAAGCTTTCTTT. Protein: CASSLRPGGAMNTEAFF.

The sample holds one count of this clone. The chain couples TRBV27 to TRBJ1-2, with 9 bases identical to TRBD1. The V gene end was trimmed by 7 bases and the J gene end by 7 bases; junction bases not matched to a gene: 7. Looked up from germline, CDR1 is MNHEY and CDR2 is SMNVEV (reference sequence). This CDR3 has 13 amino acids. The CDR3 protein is CASKQQGASGYTF. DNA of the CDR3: TGTGCCAGCAAGCAACAGGGGGCTAGTGGCTACACCTTC.

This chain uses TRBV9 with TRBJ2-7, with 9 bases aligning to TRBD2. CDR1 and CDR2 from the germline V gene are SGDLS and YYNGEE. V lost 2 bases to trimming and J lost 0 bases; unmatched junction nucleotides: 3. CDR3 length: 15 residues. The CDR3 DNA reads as TGTGCCAGCAGCGTCAGCGGGGGGAACTCCTACGAGCAGTACTTC. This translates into CASSVSGGNSYEQYF.

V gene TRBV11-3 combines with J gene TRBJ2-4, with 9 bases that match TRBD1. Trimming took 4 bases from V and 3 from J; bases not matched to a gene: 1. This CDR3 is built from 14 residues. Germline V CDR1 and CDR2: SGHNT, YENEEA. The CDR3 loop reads CASSSDRGKNIQYF. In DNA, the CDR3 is TGTGCCAGCAGCTCGGACAGGGGCAAAAACATTCAGTACTTC. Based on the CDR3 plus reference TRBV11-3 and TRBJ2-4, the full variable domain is EAGVVQSPRYKIIEKKQPVAFWCNPISGHNTLYWYLQNLGQGPELLIRYENEEAVDDSQLPKDRFSAERLKGVDSTLKIQPAELGDSAVYLCASSSDRGKNIQYFGAGTRLSVL.